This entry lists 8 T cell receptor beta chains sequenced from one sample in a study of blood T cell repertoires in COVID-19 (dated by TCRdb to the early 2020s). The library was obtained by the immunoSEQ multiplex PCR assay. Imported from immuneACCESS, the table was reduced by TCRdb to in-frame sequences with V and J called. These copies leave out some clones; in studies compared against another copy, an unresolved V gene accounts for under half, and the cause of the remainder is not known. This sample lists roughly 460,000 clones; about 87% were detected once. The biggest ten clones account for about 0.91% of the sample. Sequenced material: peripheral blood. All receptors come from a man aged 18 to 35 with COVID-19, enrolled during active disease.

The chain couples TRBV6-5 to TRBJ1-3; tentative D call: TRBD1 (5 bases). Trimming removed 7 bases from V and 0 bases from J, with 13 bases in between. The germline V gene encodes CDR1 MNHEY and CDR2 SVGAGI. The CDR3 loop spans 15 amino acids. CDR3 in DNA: TGTGCCAGCAAGCGGTCGGGGGGCTCTGGAAACACCATATATTTT. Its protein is CASKRSGGSGNTIYF.

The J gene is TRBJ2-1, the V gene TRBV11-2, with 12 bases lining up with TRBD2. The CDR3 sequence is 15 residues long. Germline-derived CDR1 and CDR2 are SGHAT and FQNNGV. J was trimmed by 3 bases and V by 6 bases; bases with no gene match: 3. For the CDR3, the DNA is TGTGCCAGCAGACCTAGCGGGGGGGGCTACAATGAGCAGTTCTTC. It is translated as CASRPSGGGYNEQFF.

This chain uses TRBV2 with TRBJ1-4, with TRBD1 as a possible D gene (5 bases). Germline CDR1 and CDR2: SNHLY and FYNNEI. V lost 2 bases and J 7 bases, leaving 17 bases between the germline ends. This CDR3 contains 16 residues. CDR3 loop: CASSERAGELSEKLFF. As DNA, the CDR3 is TGTGCCAGCAGTGAACGTGCGGGGGAGCTTAGTGAAAAACTGTTTTTT. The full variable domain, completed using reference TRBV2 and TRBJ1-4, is EPEVTQTPSHQVTQMGQEVILRCVPISNHLYFYWYRQILGQKVEFLVSFYNNEISEKSEIFDDQFSVERPDGSNFTLKIRSTKLEDSAMYFCASSERAGELSEKLFFGSGTQLSVL.

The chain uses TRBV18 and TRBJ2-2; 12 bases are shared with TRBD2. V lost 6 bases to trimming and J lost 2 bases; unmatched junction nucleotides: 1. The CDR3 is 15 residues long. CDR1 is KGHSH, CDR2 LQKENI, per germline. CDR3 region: CASSGLAGNTGELFF. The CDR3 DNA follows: TGTGCCAGCTCTGGACTAGCGGGAAACACCGGGGAGCTGTTTTTT.

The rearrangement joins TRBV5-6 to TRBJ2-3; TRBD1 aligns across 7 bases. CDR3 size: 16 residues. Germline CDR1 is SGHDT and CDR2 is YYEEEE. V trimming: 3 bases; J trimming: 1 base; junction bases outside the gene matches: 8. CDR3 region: CASSWFDRVGTDTQYF. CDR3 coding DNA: TGTGCCAGCAGCTGGTTCGACAGGGTGGGCACAGATACGCAGTATTTT.

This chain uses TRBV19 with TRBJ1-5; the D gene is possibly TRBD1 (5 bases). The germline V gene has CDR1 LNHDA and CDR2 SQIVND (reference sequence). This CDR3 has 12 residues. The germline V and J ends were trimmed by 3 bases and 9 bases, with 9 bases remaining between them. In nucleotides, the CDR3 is TGTGCCAGTAGTATGGGCCAGGGGCCCCAGCATTTT. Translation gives CASSMGQGPQHF.

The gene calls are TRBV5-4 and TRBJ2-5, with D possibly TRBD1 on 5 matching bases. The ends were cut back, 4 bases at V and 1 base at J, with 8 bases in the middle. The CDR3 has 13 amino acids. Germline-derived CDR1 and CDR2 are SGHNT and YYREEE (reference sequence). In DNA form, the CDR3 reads TGTGCCAGCAGCCAGGGATTCCAAGAGACCCAGTACTTC. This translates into CASSQGFQETQYF.

The CDR3: CATSDPGGSYNEQFF. The CDR3 nucleotides are TGTGCCACCAGTGACCCAGGGGGCTCCTACAATGAGCAGTTCTTC. The V gene is TRBV24-1, the J gene TRBJ2-1; TRBD1 matches 7 bases. Looked up from germline, CDR1 is KGHDR and CDR2 is SFDVKD. The CDR3 is 15 amino acids. The V gene end was trimmed by 4 bases and the J gene end by 0 bases; junction bases not matched to a gene: 2.